This TCR beta chain is from a study of cytomegalovirus exposure and HLA in healthy donors. The PCR was carried out with 60 Vbeta primers and 13 Jbeta primers. Assay used: immunoSEQ multiplex PCR; TCRdb lists only in-frame clones, some missing. The sample holds some 180,000 clones, roughly four fifths seen once. The CDR3 covers 18 residues. Germline CDR1 SGHVS, CDR2 FQNEAQ. V trimming: 3 bases; J trimming: 0 bases; junction bases outside the gene matches: 10. This clone was observed a handful of times. The sequence was collected from a man aged 35 to 55 in good health and CMV-seropositive. This chain uses TRBV7-8 with TRBJ2-2; 7 bases match TRBD1. The sequenced material came from PBMCs. The CDR3 nucleotides read TGTGCCAGCAGCTTCCCCCCATACAGGGGCCCGAACACCGGGGAGCTGTTTTTT. Protein: CASSFPPYRGPNTGELFF.